The clone carrying this T cell receptor beta chain was seen ten or more times. The germline CDR1 and CDR2 sequences are SGHRS and YFSETQ. V gave up 7 bases and J gave up 2 bases, with 14 bases separating them. The CDR3 loop spans 14 amino acids. TCRdb reprocessed the RT-PCR reads with MiXCR, giving one entry per CDR3 protein. The sample lists hundreds of thousands of distinct CDR3 sequences, more than 13% occurring once. The sample taken for sequencing was memory CD4+ T cells from blood. The sequence was obtained from a female donor in good health, serving as a healthy control. The chain employs TRBV5-1 and TRBJ2-3; possible D gene TRBD2, 5 bases. CDR3 region: CASSGGHNTDTQYF. The CDR3 nucleotides read TGCGCCAGCTCCGGAGGCCACAACACAGATACGCAGTATTTT. Using reference TRBV5-1 and TRBJ2-3 for the parts outside the CDR3, the full variable domain is KAGVTQTPRYLIKTRGQQVTLSCSPISGHRSVSWYQQTPGQGLQFLFEYFSETQRNKGNFPGRFSGRQFSNSRSEMNVSTLELGDSALYLCASSGGHNTDTQYFGPGTRLTVL.